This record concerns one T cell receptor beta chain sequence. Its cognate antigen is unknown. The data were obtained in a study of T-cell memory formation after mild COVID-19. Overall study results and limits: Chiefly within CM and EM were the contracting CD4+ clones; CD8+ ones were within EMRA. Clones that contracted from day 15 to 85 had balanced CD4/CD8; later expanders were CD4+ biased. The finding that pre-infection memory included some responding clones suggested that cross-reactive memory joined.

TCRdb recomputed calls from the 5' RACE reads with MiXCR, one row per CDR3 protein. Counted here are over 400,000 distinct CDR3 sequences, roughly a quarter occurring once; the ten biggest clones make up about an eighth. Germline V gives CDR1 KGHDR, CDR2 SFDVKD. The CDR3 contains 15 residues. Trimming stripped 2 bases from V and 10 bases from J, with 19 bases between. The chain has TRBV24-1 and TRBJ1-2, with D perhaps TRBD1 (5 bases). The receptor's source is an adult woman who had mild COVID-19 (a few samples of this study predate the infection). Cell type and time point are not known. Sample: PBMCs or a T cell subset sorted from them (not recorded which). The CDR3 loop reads CATSDSGLGLLVYTF. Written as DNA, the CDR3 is TGTGCCACCAGTGATTCGGGACTTGGGTTGTTAGTCTACACCTTC.